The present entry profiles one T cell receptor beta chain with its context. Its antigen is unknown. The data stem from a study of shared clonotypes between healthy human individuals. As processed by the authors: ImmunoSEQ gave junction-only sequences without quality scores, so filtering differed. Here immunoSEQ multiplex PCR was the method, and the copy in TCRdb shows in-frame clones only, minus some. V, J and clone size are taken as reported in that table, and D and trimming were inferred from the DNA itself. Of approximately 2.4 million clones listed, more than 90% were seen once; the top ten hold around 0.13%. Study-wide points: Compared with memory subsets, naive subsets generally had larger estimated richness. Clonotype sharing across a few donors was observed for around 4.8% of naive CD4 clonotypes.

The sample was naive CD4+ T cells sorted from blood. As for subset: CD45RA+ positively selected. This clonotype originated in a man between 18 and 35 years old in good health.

The CDR3 protein is CASASEGRRYF. The CDR3 region has the DNA TGTGCCAGCGCTAGTGAAGGGCGCCGGTACTTC. The chain uses TRBV6-5 and TRBJ2-7; no definite D call. Trimming pared 8 bases from V and 12 bases from J, leaving 17 bases between. Germline-derived CDR1 and CDR2 are MNHEY and SVGAGI. The CDR3 totals 11 residues.